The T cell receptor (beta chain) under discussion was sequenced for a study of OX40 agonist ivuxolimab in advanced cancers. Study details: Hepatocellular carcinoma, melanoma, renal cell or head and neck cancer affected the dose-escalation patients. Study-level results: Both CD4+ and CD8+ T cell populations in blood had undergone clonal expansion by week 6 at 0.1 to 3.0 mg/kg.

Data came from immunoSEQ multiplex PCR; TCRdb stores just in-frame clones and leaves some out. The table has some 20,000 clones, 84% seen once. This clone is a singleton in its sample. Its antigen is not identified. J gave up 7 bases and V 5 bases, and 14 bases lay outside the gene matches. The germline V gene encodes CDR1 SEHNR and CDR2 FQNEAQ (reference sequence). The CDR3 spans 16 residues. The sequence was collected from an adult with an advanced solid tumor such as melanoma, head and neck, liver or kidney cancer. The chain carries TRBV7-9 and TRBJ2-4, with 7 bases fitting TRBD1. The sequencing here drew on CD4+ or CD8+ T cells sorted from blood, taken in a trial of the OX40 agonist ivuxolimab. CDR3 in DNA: TGTGCCAGCAGCGCCTTTAACCAGGGGGTTTGGAACATTCAGTACTTC. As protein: CASSAFNQGVWNIQYF.